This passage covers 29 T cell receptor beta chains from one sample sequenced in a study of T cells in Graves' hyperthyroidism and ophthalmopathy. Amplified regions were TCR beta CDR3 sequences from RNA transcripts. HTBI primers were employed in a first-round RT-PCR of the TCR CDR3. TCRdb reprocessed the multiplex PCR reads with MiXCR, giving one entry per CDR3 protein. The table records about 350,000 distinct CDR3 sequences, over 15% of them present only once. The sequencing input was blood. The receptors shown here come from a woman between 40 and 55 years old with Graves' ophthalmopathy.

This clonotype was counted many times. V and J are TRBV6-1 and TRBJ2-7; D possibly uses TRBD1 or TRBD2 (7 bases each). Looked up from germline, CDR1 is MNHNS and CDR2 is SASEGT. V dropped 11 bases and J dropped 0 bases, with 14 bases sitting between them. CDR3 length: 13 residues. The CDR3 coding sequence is TGTGCCGCAGGGGGAGGGGACTCCTACGAGCAGTACTTC. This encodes CAAGGGDSYEQYF.

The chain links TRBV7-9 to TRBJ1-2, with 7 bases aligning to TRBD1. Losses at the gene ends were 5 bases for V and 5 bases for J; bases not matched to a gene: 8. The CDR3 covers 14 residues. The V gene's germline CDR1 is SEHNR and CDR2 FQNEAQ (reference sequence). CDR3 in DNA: TGTGCCAGCAGCCGTGGGACAGAGGGTTATGGCTACACCTTC. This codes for CASSRGTEGYGYTF.

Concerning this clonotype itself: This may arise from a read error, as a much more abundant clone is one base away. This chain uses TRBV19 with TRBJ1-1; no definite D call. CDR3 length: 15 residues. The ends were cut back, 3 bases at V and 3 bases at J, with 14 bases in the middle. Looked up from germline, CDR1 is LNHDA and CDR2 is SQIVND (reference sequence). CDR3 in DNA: TGTGCCAGTAGTATTGGTCTGTGGAAAGACACTGAAGCTTTCTTT. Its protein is CASSIGLWKDTEAFF.

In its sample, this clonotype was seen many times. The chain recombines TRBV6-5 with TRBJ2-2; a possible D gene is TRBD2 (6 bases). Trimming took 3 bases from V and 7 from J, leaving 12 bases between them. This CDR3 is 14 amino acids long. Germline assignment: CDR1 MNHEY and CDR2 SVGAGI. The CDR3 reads CASSYAGPVGELFF. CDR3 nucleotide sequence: TGTGCCAGCAGTTATGCGGGGCCAGTCGGGGAGCTGTTTTTT.

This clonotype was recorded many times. CDR3: CASSILGPSGRFGETQYF. CDR3 DNA: TGTGCCAGTAGTATATTAGGGCCGAGCGGGAGATTCGGAGAGACCCAGTACTTC. V gene TRBV19 combines with J gene TRBJ2-5; 8 nucleotides agree with TRBD2. This CDR3 comprises 18 residues. Germline CDR1 and CDR2: LNHDA and SQIVND (reference sequence). Unmatched junction bases numbered 15, after V lost 2 bases and J lost 4 bases. The variable domain in full, with the rest retrieved from reference TRBV19 and TRBJ2-5, is DGGITQSPKYLFRKEGQNVTLSCEQNLNHDAMYWYRQDPGQGLRLIYYSQIVNDFQKGDIAEGYSVSREKKESFPLTVTSAQKNPTAFYLCASSILGPSGRFGETQYFGPGTRLLVL.

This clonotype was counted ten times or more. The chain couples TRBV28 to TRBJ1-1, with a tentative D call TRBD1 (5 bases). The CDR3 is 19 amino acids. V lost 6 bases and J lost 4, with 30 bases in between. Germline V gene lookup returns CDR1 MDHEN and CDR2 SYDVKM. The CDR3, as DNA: TGTGCCAGCAGCTTCGTCCTAAGTGCGGCCCAGGGTACGGTCACTGAAGCTTTCTTT. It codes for CASSFVLSAAQGTVTEAFF.

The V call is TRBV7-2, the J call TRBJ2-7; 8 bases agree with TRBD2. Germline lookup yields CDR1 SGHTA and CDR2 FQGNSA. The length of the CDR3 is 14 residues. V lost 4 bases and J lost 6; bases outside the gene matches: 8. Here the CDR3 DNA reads TGTGCCAGCAGCTCGACCGGGGGGGTCGTCGAGCAGTACTTC. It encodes CASSSTGGVVEQYF.

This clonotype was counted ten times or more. CDR3 residues: CSVARGRIGETQYF. Here the CDR3 DNA reads TGCAGCGTTGCCCGGGGGCGGATTGGAGAGACCCAGTACTTC. The V and J genes are TRBV29-1 and TRBJ2-5; D could derive from TRBD1 or TRBD2 (6 bases each). The CDR3 contains 14 residues. V lost 4 bases and J lost 4, with 16 bases in between. Germline assignment: CDR1 SQVTM and CDR2 ANQGSEA.

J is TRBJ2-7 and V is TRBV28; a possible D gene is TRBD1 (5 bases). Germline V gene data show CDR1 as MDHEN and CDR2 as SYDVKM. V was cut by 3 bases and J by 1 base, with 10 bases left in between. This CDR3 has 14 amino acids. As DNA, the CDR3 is TGTGCCAGCAGTTTTTACAGGAGTTCCTACGAGCAGTACTTC. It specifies CASSFYRSSYEQYF.

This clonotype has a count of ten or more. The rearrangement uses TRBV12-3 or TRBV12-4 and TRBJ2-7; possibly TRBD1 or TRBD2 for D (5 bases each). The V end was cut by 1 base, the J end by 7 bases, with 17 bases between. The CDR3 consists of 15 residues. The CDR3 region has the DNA TGTGCCAGCAGTTTAGGTCAGGGAGTGTTTCAGGAGCAGTACTTC. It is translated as CASSLGQGVFQEQYF.

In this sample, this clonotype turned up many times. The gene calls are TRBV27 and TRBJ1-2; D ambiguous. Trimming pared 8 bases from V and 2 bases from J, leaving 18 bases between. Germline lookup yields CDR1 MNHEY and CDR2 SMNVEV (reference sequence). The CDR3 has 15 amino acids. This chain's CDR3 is CASGFQHVGNYGYTF. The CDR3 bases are TGTGCCAGCGGATTCCAGCACGTGGGGAACTATGGCTACACCTTC.

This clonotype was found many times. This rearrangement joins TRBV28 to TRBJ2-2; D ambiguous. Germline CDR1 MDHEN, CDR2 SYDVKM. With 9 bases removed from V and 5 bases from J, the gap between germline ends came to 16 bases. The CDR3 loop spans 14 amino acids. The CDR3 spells CASYVGSRTGELFF. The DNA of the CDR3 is TGTGCCAGTTATGTGGGATCGCGGACCGGGGAGCTGTTTTTT. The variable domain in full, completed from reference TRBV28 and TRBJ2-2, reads DVKVTQSSRYLVKRTGEKVFLECVQDMDHENMFWYRQDPGLGLRLIYFSYDVKMKEKGDIPEGYSVSREKKERFSLILESASTNQTSMYLCASYVGSRTGELFFGEGSRLTVL.

CDR3 DNA: TGTGCCAGCAGTCCAACGGACAGGAACCGCAATCAGCCCCAGCATTTT. Translated, it gives CASSPTDRNRNQPQHF. The chain has TRBV6-1 and TRBJ1-5; 7 positions match TRBD1. V shed 5 bases, J shed 2 bases, and the junction held 9 bases outside the gene matches. Germline lookup yields CDR1 MNHNS and CDR2 SASEGT. This CDR3 region has 16 residues.

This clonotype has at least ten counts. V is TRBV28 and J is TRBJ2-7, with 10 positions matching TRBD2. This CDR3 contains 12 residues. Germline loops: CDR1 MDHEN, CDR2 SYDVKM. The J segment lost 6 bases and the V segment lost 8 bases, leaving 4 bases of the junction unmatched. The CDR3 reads CASFSGGSEQYF. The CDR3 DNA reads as TGTGCCAGCTTTAGCGGGGGGAGCGAGCAGTACTTC.

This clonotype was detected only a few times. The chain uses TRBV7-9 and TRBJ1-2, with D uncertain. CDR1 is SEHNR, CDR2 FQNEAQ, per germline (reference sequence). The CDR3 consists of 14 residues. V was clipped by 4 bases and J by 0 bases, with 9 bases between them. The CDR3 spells CASSSLGANYGYTF. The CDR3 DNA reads TGTGCCAGCAGCTCCCTGGGAGCTAACTATGGCTACACCTTC. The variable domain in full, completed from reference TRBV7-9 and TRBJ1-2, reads DTGVSQNPRHKITKRGQNVTFRCDPISEHNRLYWYRQTLGQGPEFLTYFQNEAQLEKSRLLSDRFSAERPKGSFSTLEIQRTEQGDSAMYLCASSSLGANYGYTFGSGTRLTVV.

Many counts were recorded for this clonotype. CDR3 nucleotide sequence: TGTGCCAGCAGTTACGCACAGGGTTTTGGGCATGGCTACACCTTC. Its protein is CASSYAQGFGHGYTF. The chain recombines TRBV6-5 with TRBJ1-2; weak D call: TRBD1 (6 bases). Trimming cost V 2 bases and J 6 bases, with 16 bases left between them. There are 15 residues in the CDR3. Germline-derived CDR1 and CDR2 are MNHEY and SVGAGI.

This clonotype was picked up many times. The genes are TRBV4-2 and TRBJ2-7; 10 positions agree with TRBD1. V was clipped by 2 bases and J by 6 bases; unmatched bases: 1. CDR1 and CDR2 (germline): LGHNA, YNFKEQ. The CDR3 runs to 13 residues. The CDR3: CASSQRDRGEQYF. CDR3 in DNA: TGTGCCAGCAGCCAACGGGACAGGGGCGAGCAGTACTTC.

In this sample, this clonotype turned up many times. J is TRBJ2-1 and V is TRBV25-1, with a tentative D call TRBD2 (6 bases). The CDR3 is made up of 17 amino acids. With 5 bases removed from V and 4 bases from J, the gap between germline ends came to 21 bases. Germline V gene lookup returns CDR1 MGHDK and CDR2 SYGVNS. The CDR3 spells CASSKSTGTRIYNEQFF. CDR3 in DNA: TGTGCCAGCAGTAAAAGTACCGGGACTCGGATATACAATGAGCAGTTCTTC.

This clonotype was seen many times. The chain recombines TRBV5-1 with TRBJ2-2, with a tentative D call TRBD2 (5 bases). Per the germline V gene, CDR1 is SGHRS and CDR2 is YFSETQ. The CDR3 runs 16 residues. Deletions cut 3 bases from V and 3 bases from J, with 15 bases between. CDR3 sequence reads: CASSWSPIGDTGELFF. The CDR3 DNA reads TGCGCCAGCAGCTGGAGTCCCATCGGGGACACCGGGGAGCTGTTTTTT.

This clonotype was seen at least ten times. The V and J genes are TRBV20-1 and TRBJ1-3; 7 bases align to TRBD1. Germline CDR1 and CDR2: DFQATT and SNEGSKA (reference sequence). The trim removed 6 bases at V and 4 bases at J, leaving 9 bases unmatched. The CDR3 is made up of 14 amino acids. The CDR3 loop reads CSARRDSQGNTIYF. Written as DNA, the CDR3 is TGCAGTGCCCGTCGGGACAGCCAAGGAAACACCATATATTTT.

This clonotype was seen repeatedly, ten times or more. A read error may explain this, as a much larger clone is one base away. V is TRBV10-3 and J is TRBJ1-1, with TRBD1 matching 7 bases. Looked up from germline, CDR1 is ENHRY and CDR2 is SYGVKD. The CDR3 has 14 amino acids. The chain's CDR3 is CAISLQGPNTEALF. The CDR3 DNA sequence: TGTGCCATCAGTTTACAGGGGCCGAACACTGAAGCTCTCTTT.

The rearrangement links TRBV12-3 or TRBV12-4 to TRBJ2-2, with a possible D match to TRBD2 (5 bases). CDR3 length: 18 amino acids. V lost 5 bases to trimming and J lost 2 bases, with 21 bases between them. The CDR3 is CASSRKGARSSNTGELFF. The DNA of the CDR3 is TGTGCCAGCAGTCGAAAGGGAGCCCGTAGTTCCAACACCGGGGAGCTGTTTTTT.

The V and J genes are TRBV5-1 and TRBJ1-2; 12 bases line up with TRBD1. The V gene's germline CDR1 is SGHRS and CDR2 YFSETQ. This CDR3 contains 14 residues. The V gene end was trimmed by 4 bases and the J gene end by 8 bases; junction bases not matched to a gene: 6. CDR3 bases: TGCGCCAGCAGCCTGGGACAGGGGGCTTTCGGCTACACCTTC. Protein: CASSLGQGAFGYTF.

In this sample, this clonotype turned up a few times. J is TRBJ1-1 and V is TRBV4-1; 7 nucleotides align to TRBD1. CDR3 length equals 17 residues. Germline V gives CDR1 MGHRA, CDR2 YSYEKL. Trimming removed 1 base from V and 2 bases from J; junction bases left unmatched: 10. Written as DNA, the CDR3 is TGCGCCAGCAGCCAAGGAGCTCTGACAGGGCCTAACACTGAAGCTTTCTTT. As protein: CASSQGALTGPNTEAFF.

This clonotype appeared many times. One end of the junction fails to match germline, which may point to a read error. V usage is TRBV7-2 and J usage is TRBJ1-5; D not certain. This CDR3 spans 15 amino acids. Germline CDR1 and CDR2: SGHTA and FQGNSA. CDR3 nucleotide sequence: TGTGCCAGCAGCTTAGACAATTTTAGCGATCAGCCCCAGCATTTT. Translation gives CASSLDNFSDQPQHF. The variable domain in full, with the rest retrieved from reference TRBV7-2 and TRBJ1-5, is GAGVSQSPSNKVTEKGKDVELRCDPISGHTALYWYRQSLGQGLEFLIYFQGNSAPDKSGLPSDRFSAERTGGSVSTLTIQRTQQEDSAVYLCASSLDNFSDQPQHFGDGTRLSIL.

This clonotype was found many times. The chain's CDR3 is CASSPYLAGGSGANVLTF. CDR3 DNA: TGTGCCAGCAGCCCATACCTAGCGGGAGGATCTGGGGCCAACGTCCTGACTTTC. The chain combines TRBV28 with TRBJ2-6; TRBD2 agrees at 11 bases. Germline V gene lookup returns CDR1 MDHEN and CDR2 SYDVKM. The CDR3 has 18 amino acids. Losses at the gene ends were 6 bases for V and 1 base for J; bases not matched to a gene: 8.

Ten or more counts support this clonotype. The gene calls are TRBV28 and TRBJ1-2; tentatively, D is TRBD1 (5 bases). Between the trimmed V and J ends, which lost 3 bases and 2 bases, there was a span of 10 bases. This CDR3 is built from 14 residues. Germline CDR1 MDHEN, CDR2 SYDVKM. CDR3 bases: TGTGCCAGCAGTTTCGGGACCAGGAACTATGGCTACACCTTC. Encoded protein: CASSFGTRNYGYTF.

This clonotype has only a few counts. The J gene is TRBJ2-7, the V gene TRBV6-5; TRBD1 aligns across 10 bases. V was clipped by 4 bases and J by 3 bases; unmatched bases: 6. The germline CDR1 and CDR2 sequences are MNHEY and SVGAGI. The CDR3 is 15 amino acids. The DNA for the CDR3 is TGTGCCAGCAGTTTCCCAGGACAGGGGGGCTACGAGCAGTACTTC. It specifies CASSFPGQGGYEQYF.

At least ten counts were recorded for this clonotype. CDR3: CSVARDFGSPLHF. Here the CDR3 DNA reads TGCAGCGTTGCTCGGGACTTCGGTTCACCCCTCCACTTT. The gene calls are TRBV29-1 and TRBJ1-6; D may be TRBD1 (5 bases). CDR1 is SQVTM, CDR2 ANQGSEA, per germline. CDR3 length: 13 residues. Trimming cost V 4 bases and J 9 bases, with 13 bases left between them.